These 2 T cell receptor beta chains originate from one sample sequenced in a study of blood T cell repertoires in COVID-19. Sequencing used immunoSEQ multiplex PCR; TCRdb keeps in-frame clones, though not all of them. The sample has around 360,000 clones; roughly 84% are singletons. Sequenced sample: PBMCs or T cells enriched from blood (not recorded which). These receptors were collected from a woman in her twenties or thirties who had recovered from COVID-19.

This chain uses TRBV9 with TRBJ2-7, with 10 bases matching TRBD1. Germline V gene data show CDR1 as SGDLS and CDR2 as YYNGEE. Trimming took 0 bases from V and 3 from J; bases not matched to a gene: 3. The CDR3 loop spans 15 amino acids. CDR3 in DNA: TGTGCCAGCAGCGTAGGAGGACAGGGGGACTACGAGCAGTACTTC. Its protein product is CASSVGGQGDYEQYF.

The rearrangement joins TRBV2 to TRBJ2-2, with TRBD1 identical over 7 bases. Germline V gene lookup returns CDR1 SNHLY and CDR2 FYNNEI. V was pared by 4 bases and J by 7 bases, with 9 bases of the junction left unmatched. This CDR3 contains 15 residues. CDR3 nucleotide sequence: TGTGCCAGCAGTGTTGTCAGGGGGACGGGCGGGGAGCTGTTTTTT. It codes for CASSVVRGTGGELFF.